The clone carrying this TCR beta chain was seen a few times. The target antigen is unknown. The source of the sample is a study of CD8+ T cells in alopecia areata. Extraction of RNA preceded its reverse transcription into cDNA, which served as the sequencing template. Here immunoSEQ multiplex PCR was the method, and the copy in TCRdb shows in-frame clones only, minus some. The sample comprises 150,000 to 200,000 clones, about 60% of which are singletons, and under 5.5% rests with the top ten. CDR3 length: 16 residues. The germline CDR1 and CDR2 sequences are SQVTM and ANQGSEA. Trimming took 3 bases from V and 2 from J; bases not matched to a gene: 6. Notes on the study in general: Possibly as an HLA-related effect, TCR sharing across patients appeared less clear than in mice.

J is TRBJ2-6 and V is TRBV29-1, with 8 bases matching TRBD2. The sequencing input was CD4+ T cells sorted from blood. The sequence derives from a human donor in good health. CDR3 DNA: TGCAGCGTTGATTCTGCGGGAGGAGCTGGGGCCAACGTCCTGACTTTC. This gives the protein CSVDSAGGAGANVLTF.